This T cell receptor beta chain was found in a study of OX40 agonist ivuxolimab in advanced cancers. As for the study in general: In this cohort, patients received ivuxolimab, an agonistic anti-OX40 (CD134) antibody. General study results and limits: It was also the case that some nonresponders had low normalized T-cell clonal expansion. No antigen was identified for the clonally expanded peripheral T cells.

The length of the CDR3 is 14 residues. Germline CDR1 reads GTSNPN; CDR2 reads SVGIG (reference sequence). Trimming at V came to 4 bases and at J to 7 bases, leaving 5 bases not matched to a gene. The assay was immunoSEQ multiplex PCR, and TCRdb's table has in-frame clones only and misses some. The sample contains approximately 44,000 clones, 84% of which appear only once. Notes on this clone: Its specificity is not known.

The sample here was CD4+ or CD8+ T cells sorted from blood, taken in a trial of the OX40 agonist ivuxolimab. The chain couples TRBV30 to TRBJ2-1, with 12 bases aligning to TRBD2. The sequence was collected from an adult with an advanced solid tumor such as melanoma, head and neck, liver or kidney cancer. The CDR3 coding sequence is TGTGCCTGGACTAGCGGGGGGGCAGGGAATGAGCAGTTCTTC. Translated, it gives CAWTSGGAGNEQFF.